The entry below gives a single TCR beta chain sequence along with its context. The antigen remains undetermined. CDR1 and CDR2 (germline): SGHAT, FQNNGV. Between the trimmed V and J ends, which lost 5 bases and 0 bases, there was a span of 13 bases. There are 15 residues in the CDR3. The data stem from a study of T cell responses to AZD1222 COVID-19 vaccine. Study-wide results and limits: Dominant CD4 TCR responses targeted spike regions 160-218 and 743-854. Nearly half of spike-specific TCRs reportedly go after variant regions that carry no mutations.

The repertoire was sequenced with immunoSEQ multiplex PCR; TCRdb's copy has only in-frame clones and lacks some. The sample has 130,000 or so clones; 91% are singletons. The rearrangement joins TRBV11-2 to TRBJ1-1, with D perhaps matching TRBD1 (5 bases). The sequence was collected from an adult who received the AZD1222 COVID-19 vaccine. The sample in question was peripheral blood, obtained 28 days after the second AZD1222 dose. CDR3 coding DNA: TGTGCCAGCAGCGAACGGGGGGGACTGAACACTGAAGCTTTCTTT. It codes for CASSERGGLNTEAFF.